Listed below are T cell receptor beta chains from one sample, sequenced in a study of T-cell memory formation after mild COVID-19. In TCRdb, the 5' RACE reads were re-called with MiXCR into one record per CDR3 protein. The table includes around 370,000 distinct CDR3 sequences, around a fifth detected once. Sequenced: PBMCs or a T cell subset sorted from them (not recorded which). The receptors were gathered from an adult woman who had mild COVID-19 (a few samples of this study predate the infection). Cell type and time point are not known. Each CDR3 is given with its conserved first and last residue. Each record gives: clone size, CDR3 length, J gene, D gene, V gene, CDR3 protein, CDR3 DNA. The D gene is left open where the match is weak. Expanded clones are given a class, and other clones once, few, many or no size at all.

few 16 TRBJ2-2 - TRBV4-2 CASSQDMTAGSGELFF TGTGCCAGCAGCCAAGATATGACAGCCGGGAGCGGGGAGCTGTTTTTT
- 16 TRBJ2-3 TRBD1 TRBV6-1 CASSSRDRGHTDTQYF TGTGCCAGCAGCTCCCGGGACAGGGGACACACAGATACGCAGTATTTT
few 12 TRBJ1-2 - TRBV20-1 CSAWDRNYGYTF TGCAGTGCTTGGGACCGCAACTATGGCTACACCTTC
- 16 TRBJ2-6 - TRBV6-4 CANPGTDPSGANVLTF TGTGCCAACCCCGGGACGGACCCTTCTGGGGCCAACGTCCTGACTTTC
- 15 TRBJ2-1 TRBD2 TRBV5-1 CASSLVAGGLTEQFF TGCGCCAGCAGCTTGGTGGCGGGGGGCCTCACTGAGCAGTTCTTC
few 17 TRBJ1-5 TRBD1 TRBV6-2/TRBV6-3 CASSHTTGQGLSQPQHF TGTGCCAGCAGTCACACGACCGGACAGGGGTTAAGTCAGCCCCAGCATTTT
many 13 TRBJ2-2 - TRBV3-1 CASSQALVGELFF TGTGCCAGCAGCCAAGCCCTTGTCGGGGAGCTGTTTTTT
- 13 TRBJ2-7 - TRBV24-1 CATGGDPPIEQYF TGTGCCACCGGAGGGGACCCCCCGATCGAGCAGTACTTC
few 13 TRBJ1-2 - TRBV19 CASSIVRTDGYTF TGTGCCAGTAGTATAGTTCGGACGGATGGCTACACCTTC
few 18 TRBJ2-1 TRBD2 TRBV7-9 CASSHTGLAGGERNEQFF TGTGCCAGCAGCCATACGGGACTAGCGGGAGGCGAGCGGAATGAGCAGTTCTTC
many 15 TRBJ1-5 - TRBV5-1 CASSLAGGNNQPQHF TGCGCCAGCAGCTTGGCCGGGGGCAACAATCAGCCCCAGCATTTT
few 16 TRBJ2-3 - TRBV12-3/TRBV12-4 CASSTGRIATTDTQYF TGTGCCAGCAGCACAGGGCGAATAGCCACCACAGATACGCAGTATTTT
few 14 TRBJ2-7 - TRBV9 CASSVDSISYEQYF TGTGCCAGCAGCGTGGACAGCATTTCCTACGAGCAGTACTTC
- 14 TRBJ2-7 TRBD2 TRBV3-1 CASTLSGATYEQYF TGTGCCAGCACCCTTAGCGGGGCCACCTACGAGCAGTACTTC
few 14 TRBJ2-7 - TRBV25-1 CASSGQQGSYEQYF TGTGCCAGCAGTGGACAACAGGGCTCCTACGAGCAGTACTTC
- 16 TRBJ1-4 TRBD1 TRBV4-1 CASSPRGAGGNEKLFF TGCGCCAGCAGCCCAAGAGGAGCAGGGGGTAATGAAAAACTGTTTTTT
- 15 TRBJ1-1 - TRBV6-2/TRBV6-3 CASSRLDRRNTEAFF TGTGCCAGCAGCCGCCTGGACAGAAGGAACACTGAAGCTTTCTTT
- 15 TRBJ1-6 - TRBV30 CAWTVGARYNSPLHF TGTGCCTGGACAGTGGGGGCACGGTATAATTCACCCCTCCACTTT
few 17 TRBJ2-1 - TRBV3-1 CASSQDQPPWIDNEQFF TGTGCCAGCAGCCAAGACCAACCGCCCTGGATAGACAATGAGCAGTTCTTC
- 16 TRBJ1-5 - TRBV7-6 CASSWGPRAFDQPQHF TGTGCCAGCAGCTGGGGTCCAAGGGCATTCGATCAGCCCCAGCATTTT
once 15 TRBJ2-2 TRBD1 TRBV19 CASMPDRGVTGELFF TGTGCCAGTATGCCGGACAGGGGAGTCACCGGGGAGCTGTTTTTT
many 15 TRBJ1-1 - TRBV6-5 CASSYLATVNTEAFF TGTGCCAGCAGCTACTTAGCGACGGTGAACACTGAAGCTTTCTTT
few 16 TRBJ1-2 - TRBV3-1 CASSQGSIQGHYGYTF TGTGCCAGCAGCCAAGGAAGCATACAGGGTCACTATGGCTACACCTTC
few 15 TRBJ2-6 TRBD1 TRBV6-5 CASGITGAGANVLTF TGTGCCAGCGGCATAACAGGGGCTGGGGCCAACGTCCTGACTTTC
- 17 TRBJ2-1 TRBD2 TRBV12-3/TRBV12-4 CASRPPLAGVRYNEQFF TGTGCCAGCAGACCTCCACTAGCGGGAGTTCGGTACAATGAGCAGTTCTTC
- 14 TRBJ2-5 - TRBV7-9 CASSLLADQETQYF TGTGCCAGCAGCTTACTGGCAGACCAAGAGACCCAGTACTTC
few 16 TRBJ1-1 - TRBV15 CATSRVVKGRLTEAFF TGTGCCACCAGCAGAGTAGTGAAGGGCCGCTTAACTGAAGCTTTCTTT
- 15 TRBJ2-3 - TRBV12-3/TRBV12-4 CASKIINSHTDTQYF TGTGCCAGCAAGATCATAAACAGTCACACAGATACGCAGTATTTT
- 14 TRBJ2-7 - TRBV29-1 CSIRRGSGNYEQYF TGCAGCATCCGGAGGGGGAGCGGCAACTACGAGCAGTACTTC
- 14 TRBJ1-2 - TRBV7-3 CASSLTSGDYGYTF TGTGCCAGCAGCTTAACGTCAGGGGACTATGGCTACACCTTC
few 16 TRBJ1-1 TRBD1 TRBV12-3/TRBV12-4 CASRRDSSNSPPEAFF TGTGCCAGCAGACGGGACAGCTCAAACTCGCCTCCTGAAGCTTTCTTT
- 16 TRBJ2-1 TRBD1 TRBV4-3 CASSQEWGQGAVEQFF TGCGCCAGCAGCCAAGAATGGGGACAGGGGGCCGTGGAGCAGTTCTTC
- 15 TRBJ2-5 - TRBV27 CASMEGGGLGETQYF TGTGCCAGCATGGAAGGGGGAGGGCTGGGGGAGACCCAGTACTTC
- 17 TRBJ2-2 - TRBV5-6 CASSPSSVGVNTGELFF TGTGCCAGCAGCCCATCCTCTGTGGGGGTGAACACCGGGGAGCTGTTTTTT
few 16 TRBJ2-7 TRBD1 TRBV20-1 CSARDGGTGASYEQYF TGCAGTGCTAGAGATGGCGGGACAGGGGCTTCCTACGAGCAGTACTTC
few 13 TRBJ2-7 - TRBV11-3 CASSSRDGYEQYF TGTGCCAGCAGCTCACGGGACGGCTACGAGCAGTACTTC
few 15 TRBJ2-3 - TRBV12-3/TRBV12-4 CASSFKGLASDTQYF TGTGCCAGCAGTTTCAAGGGACTGGCTTCAGATACGCAGTATTTT
- 14 TRBJ1-2 - TRBV11-3 CASSVLGGNYGYTF TGTGCCAGCAGCGTATTGGGGGGCAACTATGGCTACACCTTC
- 13 TRBJ2-1 - TRBV7-2 CASSVGVADEQFF TGTGCCAGCAGCGTCGGCGTAGCGGATGAGCAGTTCTTC
- 12 TRBJ1-4 - TRBV4-3 CASSQFNEKLFF TGCGCCAGCAGCCAGTTTAATGAAAAACTGTTTTTT
- 17 TRBJ1-5 - TRBV5-6 CASSLFKTADSNQPQHF TGTGCCAGCAGCTTGTTTAAGACAGCCGATAGCAATCAGCCCCAGCATTTT
- 12 TRBJ2-2 - TRBV24-1 CATRDWTGELFF TGTGCCACCAGAGATTGGACCGGGGAGCTGTTTTTT
- 15 TRBJ2-7 TRBD2 TRBV12-3/TRBV12-4 CASSPGSGGPYEQYF TGTGCCAGCAGTCCAGGTAGCGGGGGTCCTTACGAGCAGTACTTC
few 17 TRBJ2-1 TRBD1 TRBV12-3/TRBV12-4 CASSPNRDSSSYNEQFF TGTGCCAGCAGCCCCAACCGGGACAGCAGTTCCTACAATGAGCAGTTCTTC